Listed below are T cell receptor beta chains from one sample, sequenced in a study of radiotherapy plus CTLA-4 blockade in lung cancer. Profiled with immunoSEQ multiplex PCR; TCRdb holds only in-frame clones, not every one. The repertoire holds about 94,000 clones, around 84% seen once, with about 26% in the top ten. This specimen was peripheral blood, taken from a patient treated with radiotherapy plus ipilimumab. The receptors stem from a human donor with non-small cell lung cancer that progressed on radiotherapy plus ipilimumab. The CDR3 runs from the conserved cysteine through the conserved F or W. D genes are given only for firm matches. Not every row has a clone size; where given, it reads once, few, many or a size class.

CDR3aa: CASSKGDWNGYTF
CDR3nt: TGTGCCAGCAGCAAGGGGGATTGGAATGGCTACACCTTC
j_gene: TRBJ1-2
d_gene: -
abundance: few
v_gene: TRBV7-9

CDR3aa: CASSIGSSGTYEQYF
CDR3nt: TGTGCCAGTAGTATAGGGTCTAGCGGCACCTACGAGCAGTACTTC
j_gene: TRBJ2-7
d_gene: TRBD2
abundance: -
v_gene: TRBV19

CDR3aa: CARGGTGLSGANVLTF
CDR3nt: TGTGCCCGGGGAGGGACAGGGTTGTCTGGGGCCAACGTCCTGACTTTC
j_gene: TRBJ2-6
d_gene: TRBD1
abundance: -
v_gene: TRBV30

CDR3aa: CASSSGGASYEQYF
CDR3nt: TGCGCCAGCAGCTCCGGCGGGGCCTCCTACGAGCAGTACTTC
j_gene: TRBJ2-7
d_gene: -
abundance: -
v_gene: TRBV5-1

CDR3aa: CATSSSTSGPSYNEQFF
CDR3nt: TGTGCCACCAGTAGTTCCACTAGCGGACCCTCCTACAATGAGCAGTTCTTC
j_gene: TRBJ2-1
d_gene: TRBD2
abundance: -
v_gene: TRBV15

CDR3aa: CSVVSRGRVETQYF
CDR3nt: TGCAGCGTTGTTTCCAGGGGGCGTGTGGAGACCCAGTACTTC
j_gene: TRBJ2-5
d_gene: TRBD1
abundance: -
v_gene: TRBV29-1

CDR3aa: CASSSTGVVGGEQYF
CDR3nt: TGTGCCAGCTCCTCCACAGGGGTGGTTGGTGGCGAGCAGTACTTC
j_gene: TRBJ2-7
d_gene: TRBD1
abundance: -
v_gene: TRBV18

CDR3aa: CASSIAGAMNEQFF
CDR3nt: TGTGCCAGCAGCATTGCGGGGGCGATGAATGAGCAGTTCTTC
j_gene: TRBJ2-1
d_gene: -
abundance: -
v_gene: TRBV7-3

CDR3aa: CASSLGRVESYNEQFF
CDR3nt: TGCGCCAGCAGCCTAGGGAGGGTCGAATCCTACAATGAGCAGTTCTTC
j_gene: TRBJ2-1
d_gene: TRBD2
abundance: -
v_gene: TRBV4-1

CDR3aa: CASFIRGTRNEQFF
CDR3nt: TGTGCCAGCTTCATCCGTGGAACACGGAATGAGCAGTTCTTC
j_gene: TRBJ2-1
d_gene: -
abundance: -
v_gene: TRBV5-8

CDR3aa: CASSLVASGGEQYF
CDR3nt: TGCGCCAGCAGCTTGGTGGCATCAGGGGGCGAGCAGTACTTC
j_gene: TRBJ2-7
d_gene: TRBD1
abundance: -
v_gene: TRBV5-1

CDR3aa: CASITGVGSPLHF
CDR3nt: TGCGCCAGCATAACAGGGGTGGGATCACCCCTCCACTTT
j_gene: TRBJ1-6
d_gene: TRBD1
abundance: -
v_gene: TRBV10-2

CDR3aa: CASREGQVNTEAFF
CDR3nt: TGCGCCAGCAGGGAGGGACAGGTGAACACTGAAGCTTTCTTT
j_gene: TRBJ1-1
d_gene: TRBD1
abundance: -
v_gene: TRBV5-1

CDR3aa: CASRIGLAATDTQYF
CDR3nt: TGTGCCAGCAGAATAGGACTAGCTGCTACAGATACGCAGTATTTT
j_gene: TRBJ2-3
d_gene: TRBD2
abundance: -
v_gene: TRBV6-4

CDR3aa: CASSQPYEQYF
CDR3nt: TGTGCCAGCAGTCAACCTTACGAGCAGTACTTC
j_gene: TRBJ2-7
d_gene: -
abundance: -
v_gene: TRBV28

CDR3aa: CASSFGVRGNEKLFF
CDR3nt: TGTGCCAGCAGCTTTGGTGTACGGGGTAATGAAAAACTGTTTTTT
j_gene: TRBJ1-4
d_gene: -
abundance: -
v_gene: TRBV11-2

CDR3aa: CASSLDFETQYF
CDR3nt: TGTGCCAGCAGCTTAGATTTTGAGACCCAGTACTTC
j_gene: TRBJ2-5
d_gene: -
abundance: -
v_gene: TRBV7-6

CDR3aa: CAISESEGLAGGNEQFF
CDR3nt: TGTGCCATCAGTGAGTCGGAGGGGCTAGCGGGAGGCAATGAGCAGTTCTTC
j_gene: TRBJ2-1
d_gene: TRBD2
abundance: -
v_gene: TRBV10-3

CDR3aa: CASSLAGGSTDTQYF
CDR3nt: TGTGCCAGCAGCTTAGCAGGCGGTAGCACAGATACGCAGTATTTT
j_gene: TRBJ2-3
d_gene: -
abundance: -
v_gene: TRBV7-3

CDR3aa: CASSTGLAGGSSYNEQFF
CDR3nt: TGCGCCAGCAGCACAGGACTAGCGGGAGGGTCCTCCTACAATGAGCAGTTCTTC
j_gene: TRBJ2-1
d_gene: TRBD2
abundance: -
v_gene: TRBV5-1

CDR3aa: CASSQATGLAGISYEQYF
CDR3nt: TGTGCCAGCAGCCAAGCCACCGGACTAGCGGGGATTTCCTACGAGCAGTACTTC
j_gene: TRBJ2-7
d_gene: TRBD2
abundance: -
v_gene: TRBV4-2

CDR3aa: CASSLQNTGELFF
CDR3nt: TGTGCCAGCTCACTACAGAACACCGGGGAGCTGTTTTTT
j_gene: TRBJ2-2
d_gene: -
abundance: -
v_gene: TRBV18

CDR3aa: CASTRGQVSGANVLTF
CDR3nt: TGTGCCTCCACCCGGGGACAGGTCTCTGGGGCCAACGTCCTGACTTTC
j_gene: TRBJ2-6
d_gene: TRBD1
abundance: -
v_gene: TRBV30

CDR3aa: CASSSGHTGELFF
CDR3nt: TGTGCCAGCAGTTCTGGTCACACCGGGGAGCTGTTTTTT
j_gene: TRBJ2-2
d_gene: -
abundance: -
v_gene: TRBV27

CDR3aa: CASRRRESNEKLFF
CDR3nt: TGTGCCAGCAGGAGACGGGAAAGTAATGAAAAACTGTTTTTT
j_gene: TRBJ1-4
d_gene: -
abundance: -
v_gene: TRBV6-5

CDR3aa: CASRELDISNTEAFF
CDR3nt: TGTGCCAGCAGAGAACTGGACATATCGAACACTGAAGCTTTCTTT
j_gene: TRBJ1-1
d_gene: -
abundance: once
v_gene: TRBV2

CDR3aa: CASSPIDREETQYF
CDR3nt: TGTGCCAGCAGCCCGATCGACAGGGAAGAGACCCAGTACTTC
j_gene: TRBJ2-5
d_gene: TRBD1
abundance: -
v_gene: TRBV7-2

CDR3aa: CASSLVQYSGEQYF
CDR3nt: TGTGCCAGCAGCTTGGTGCAGTATTCCGGCGAGCAGTACTTC
j_gene: TRBJ2-7
d_gene: -
abundance: once
v_gene: TRBV5-4

CDR3aa: CATARDRVKDTQYF
CDR3nt: TGTGCCACCGCCCGGGACAGGGTGAAAGATACGCAGTATTTT
j_gene: TRBJ2-3
d_gene: TRBD1
abundance: -
v_gene: TRBV19

CDR3aa: CASSLRAVSSYEQYF
CDR3nt: TGTGCCAGCAGTTTGAGAGCGGTGAGCTCCTACGAGCAGTACTTC
j_gene: TRBJ2-7
d_gene: -
abundance: -
v_gene: TRBV27

CDR3aa: CASSDSASGNTGELFF
CDR3nt: TGTGCCAGCAGTGACTCGGCTAGCGGTAACACCGGGGAGCTGTTTTTT
j_gene: TRBJ2-2
d_gene: TRBD2
abundance: -
v_gene: TRBV6-4

CDR3aa: CASSVLERTDTQYF
CDR3nt: TGTGCCAGCAGCGTATTGGAGCGGACAGATACGCAGTATTTT
j_gene: TRBJ2-3
d_gene: -
abundance: once
v_gene: TRBV9